This T cell receptor beta chain was sequenced in a study of vaccination effects on CD4 cells after COVID-19. Some clones are missing from TCRdb's copy, which holds only in-frame ones; the method was immunoSEQ multiplex PCR. Here the sample spans tens of thousands of clones, around three quarters being singletons. At the end of 10 days of culture, CD4+ T cells were isolated. The infection with SARS-CoV-2 (confirmed by PCR) occurred in this person between March and December 2020. Participants each got two BNT162b2 or mRNA-1273 vaccine doses. After removal of 0 bases from V and 3 bases from J, the junction contained 16 bases not matched to a gene. CDR1 KGHSH and CDR2 LQKENI come from the germline V gene. This CDR3 has 20 residues. Worth noting for this clone: Antigen unknown.

This chain links TRBV18 with TRBJ2-5, with 10 positions matching TRBD2. Sequenced here: CD4+ T cells from PBMCs cultured without peptide, sampled after COVID-19 vaccination. The source is a human donor who had a prior SARS-CoV-2 infection. CDR3 region: CASSPPVLAGNNRVEETQYF. The CDR3 DNA is TGTGCCAGCTCACCACCTGTACTAGCGGGGAATAACCGGGTCGAAGAGACCCAGTACTTC. Looking up the rest from reference TRBV18 and TRBJ2-5 gives the full variable domain: NAGVMQNPRHLVRRRGQEARLRCSPMKGHSHVYWYRQLPEEGLKFMVYLQKENIIDESGMPKERFSAEFPKEGPSILRIQQVVRGDSAAYFCASSPPVLAGNNRVEETQYFGPGTRLLVL.